The present TCR beta chain was sequenced within a study of cytomegalovirus exposure and HLA in healthy donors. Study conclusions and caveats: Most likely, a cluster of highly shared sequence variants arose as a sequencing artifact.

Notes on this clone: Its cognate antigen is unknown.

The PCR used 60 Vbeta and 13 Jbeta primers. Clones were sequenced by immunoSEQ multiplex PCR, and TCRdb holds only the in-frame ones, with some missing. The sample includes some 180,000 clones, around 75% of them seen just once. The CDR3 consists of 14 residues. V was shortened by 6 bases and J by 5 bases, with 17 bases between the two germline ends. Germline V gene data show CDR1 as SGHNT and CDR2 as YYREEE (reference sequence). At collection, donors were nominally healthy, but unrecorded immune exposures were probable. The sequenced sample was PBMCs. The sequence was collected from a female donor in good health and CMV-seronegative. The V gene is TRBV5-4, the J gene TRBJ2-5; D is perhaps TRBD2 (7 bases). CDR3 protein: CASTTGGAPETQYF. DNA of the CDR3: TGTGCCAGCACAACTGGGGGGGCCCCGGAGACCCAGTACTTC.